A single sample is the source of the 26 T cell receptor beta chains below, sequenced in a study of T cell changes during pregnancy in multiple sclerosis (dated by TCRdb to about 2019). The library was generated by the immunoSEQ multiplex PCR assay. The source is immuneACCESS, and TCRdb retained only in-frame sequences with V and J called. Part of the clones is not carried over; for the studies checked, unresolved V genes explain less than half of this, and the remainder is unexplained. The sample contains 45,000 to 65,000 clones, around 92% of them found a single time. Around 0.53% of the sample comes from the top ten. This specimen was CD4+ T cells from peripheral blood mononuclear cells, taken after pregnancy. The receptors stem from a female donor with multiple sclerosis, enrolled in a pregnancy study.

V usage is TRBV6-1 and J usage is TRBJ2-1; TRBD1 is a possible D gene (5 bases). The V gene lost 0 bases and the J gene lost 10 bases, with 16 bases spanning the gap. This CDR3 is built from 15 residues. Germline lookup yields CDR1 MNHNS and CDR2 SASEGT. As DNA, the CDR3 is TGTGCCAGCAGTGAAGCAGGGGTCAGGGTGGTCGAGCAGTTCTTC. Translation gives CASSEAGVRVVEQFF.

J is TRBJ2-3 and V is TRBV7-5; the D call TRBD2 from the table was never checked on the DNA. TRBV7-5 constitutes a pseudogene. This CDR3 comprises 14 residues. CDR3 nucleotides: TGTGCCAGACATCGACGGGAAAGCGGAAATACGCAGTATTTT. Its translation: CARHRRESGNTQYF.

CDR3 in amino acids: CASSLGGAGANVLTF. The CDR3 nucleotides are TGTGCCAGCAGTTTAGGGGGCGCAGGGGCCAACGTCCTGACTTTC. This chain uses TRBV28 with TRBJ2-6, with a tentative D call TRBD1 (6 bases). The CDR3 sequence is 15 residues long. Between the trimmed V and J ends, which lost 2 bases and 4 bases, there was a span of 9 bases. Per the germline V gene, CDR1 is MDHEN and CDR2 is SYDVKM.

The chain links TRBV6-6 to TRBJ1-6; 7 nucleotides line up with TRBD1. After removal of 6 bases from V and 7 bases from J, the junction contained 3 bases not matched to a gene. Germline V lookup: CDR1 MNHNY, CDR2 SVGAGI (reference sequence). The CDR3 contains 13 residues. The CDR3 reads CASRGGSNSPLHF. CDR3 DNA sequence: TGTGCCAGCAGAGGGGGCTCAAATTCACCCCTCCACTTT.

This clone was found a few times. The chain uses TRBV2 and TRBJ1-2, with D possibly matching TRBD1 (5 bases). CDR3 length equals 13 residues. Between the trimmed V and J ends, which lost 4 bases and 2 bases, there was a span of 8 bases. Germline values: CDR1 SNHLY, CDR2 FYNNEI. The CDR3 spells CASSARTNYGYTF. CDR3 sequence (DNA): TGTGCCAGCAGTGCTAGGACAAACTATGGCTACACCTTC.

The genes are TRBV7-2 and TRBJ2-7, with 8 bases matching TRBD2. In germline, CDR1 is SGHTA, CDR2 FQGNSA. The V and J ends lost 5 bases and 1 base, in that order; junction bases with no gene match: 13. CDR3 length equals 17 residues. CDR3 sequence (DNA): TGTGCCAGCAGCACCCCCCAACTAGCGGCTTTATCCTACGAGCAGTACTTC. This sequence encodes CASSTPQLAALSYEQYF.

This clone was detected once. The rearrangement joins TRBV7-2 to TRBJ2-3; the D is unclear. CDR1 and CDR2 from the germline V gene are SGHTA and FQGNSA. This CDR3 is built from 16 residues. V was shortened by 5 bases and J by 0 bases, with 15 bases between the two germline ends. The CDR3 DNA reads as TGTGCCAGCAGCACCTACAGTTCCCCTAGCACAGATACGCAGTATTTT. Encoded protein: CASSTYSSPSTDTQYF.

This chain uses TRBV5-4 with TRBJ1-4, with 7 bases matching TRBD1. CDR1 SGHNT and CDR2 YYREEE come from the germline V gene (reference sequence). The length of the CDR3 is 15 residues. Losses at the gene ends were 3 bases for V and 8 bases for J; bases not matched to a gene: 10. CDR3 region: CASSSGTGAREKLFF. DNA for the CDR3: TGTGCCAGCAGCTCGGGAACAGGGGCTCGCGAAAAACTGTTTTTT.

The chain uses TRBV4-2 and TRBJ2-5; 13 positions match TRBD2. V trimming: 4 bases; J trimming: 3 bases; junction bases outside the gene matches: 2. The CDR3 loop spans 15 amino acids. CDR1 LGHNA and CDR2 YNFKEQ come from the germline V gene. CDR3 in DNA: TGTGCCAGCAGCCTCGGGACTAGCGGGGAAGAGACCCAGTACTTC. It yields the protein CASSLGTSGEETQYF.

This clone was counted once. The chain is built from TRBV7-2 and TRBJ2-6; possibly TRBD2 for D (6 bases). The CDR3 covers 16 residues. The germline CDR1 and CDR2 sequences are SGHTA and FQGNSA. Trimming stripped 0 bases from V and 0 bases from J, with 6 bases between. The CDR3 DNA sequence: TGTGCCAGCAGCTTAGCGGGGGGCTCTGGGGCCAACGTCCTGACTTTC. It codes for CASSLAGGSGANVLTF.

The gene calls are TRBV10-3 and TRBJ2-1; a possible D gene is TRBD2 (5 bases). Germline CDR1 is ENHRY and CDR2 is SYGVKD. Deletions cut 4 bases from V and 6 bases from J, with 7 bases between. There are 12 residues in the CDR3. CDR3 nucleotide sequence: TGTGCCATCAGTGGAGGGTCCAATGAGCAGTTCTTC. Translation: CAISGGSNEQFF.

The V and J genes are TRBV2 and TRBJ2-1, with TRBD2 matching over 8 bases. The CDR3 runs to 15 residues. The germline V gene encodes CDR1 SNHLY and CDR2 FYNNEI. V lost 4 bases, J lost 7 bases, and 9 bases stayed unmatched. CDR3 loop: CASSGYGRAGNEQFF. The CDR3 bases are TGTGCCAGCAGTGGTTACGGGAGGGCCGGGAATGAGCAGTTCTTC.

The chain recombines TRBV6-5 with TRBJ2-1, with 11 bases that match TRBD2. In germline, CDR1 is MNHEY, CDR2 SVGAGI. With V trimmed by 2 bases and J by 6 bases, 6 bases remained unmatched. This CDR3 has 16 amino acids. CDR3 protein: CASSYGGLADFNEQFF. The DNA of the CDR3 is TGTGCCAGCAGTTACGGGGGACTAGCGGATTTCAATGAGCAGTTCTTC.

A single count supports this clone. The chain has TRBV11-2 and TRBJ2-5; tentative D call: TRBD1 (6 bases). The CDR3 runs 14 residues. Trimming took 5 bases from V and 2 from J, leaving 12 bases between them. Germline CDR1 and CDR2: SGHAT and FQNNGV. The CDR3 region is CASSRGQLQETQYF. DNA of the CDR3: TGTGCCAGCAGCCGCGGACAGCTACAAGAGACCCAGTACTTC. Full variable domain (remainder filled in from reference TRBV11-2 and TRBJ2-5): EAGVAQSPRYKIIEKRQSVAFWCNPISGHATLYWYQQILGQGPKLLIQFQNNGVVDDSQLPKDRFSAERLKGVDSTLKIQPAKLEDSAVYLCASSRGQLQETQYFGPGTRLLVL.

The chain couples TRBV29-1 to TRBJ2-1, with a tentative D call TRBD2 (5 bases). This CDR3 has 14 residues. Per the germline V gene, CDR1 is SQVTM and CDR2 is ANQGSEA. Trimming took off 4 bases at V and 6 bases at J, with 16 bases between the two ends. The CDR3 DNA reads TGCAGCGTTGTAGTCCCCGCGGGCGGCAATGAGCAGTTCTTC. Translated, it gives CSVVVPAGGNEQFF.

V is TRBV28 and J is TRBJ2-6, with 8 bases identical to TRBD1. V shed 6 bases, J shed 0 bases, and the junction held 4 bases outside the gene matches. The CDR3 runs 16 residues. Germline CDR1 reads MDHEN; CDR2 reads SYDVKM. CDR3 nucleotide sequence: TGTGCCAGCAGCCGGACAGGGACCTCTGGGGCCAACGTCCTGACTTTC. This gives the protein CASSRTGTSGANVLTF.

This clone has only one observation. The V and J genes are TRBV7-9 and TRBJ1-1; D unresolved. Germline V gene data show CDR1 as SEHNR and CDR2 as FQNEAQ (reference sequence). Trimming cost V 1 base and J 6 bases, with 9 bases left between them. This CDR3 is 13 amino acids long. The CDR3 DNA reads TGTGCCAGCAGCTTAGTTTTTGTCTCTGAAGCTTTCTTT. Residues: CASSLVFVSEAFF.

The gene calls are TRBV5-5 and TRBJ1-5, with 8 bases that match TRBD1. Germline V gene lookup returns CDR1 SGHKS and CDR2 YYEKEE (reference sequence). V dropped 0 bases and J dropped 5; count of bases not matched to a gene: 1. CDR3 length equals 14 residues. The chain's CDR3 is CASSLAGGDQPQHF. The CDR3 bases are TGTGCCAGCAGCTTGGCAGGGGGCGATCAGCCCCAGCATTTT.

The chain couples TRBV19 to TRBJ1-2, with no clear D. Germline V gene data show CDR1 as LNHDA and CDR2 as SQIVND (reference sequence). The CDR3 consists of 14 residues. Trimming took off 2 bases at V and 4 bases at J, with 11 bases between the two ends. CDR3 nucleotides: TGTGCCAGTAGTATAAAGACTGCCCTCTATGGCTACACCTTC. This codes for CASSIKTALYGYTF.

The gene calls are TRBV14 and TRBJ2-5; D perhaps matches TRBD2 (6 bases). Germline CDR1 SGHDN, CDR2 FVKESK. The CDR3 has 18 amino acids. The V and J ends lost 1 base and 5 bases respectively, with 23 bases between them. CDR3 nucleotides: TGTGCCAGCAGCCAAGGTGCCGGGGTGGGGAGGCCGTGGGAGACCCAGTACTTC. It codes for CASSQGAGVGRPWETQYF. The full variable domain, its missing parts supplied by reference TRBV14 and TRBJ2-5, is EAGVTQFPSHSVIEKGQTVTLRCDPISGHDNLYWYRRVMGKEIKFLLHFVKESKQDESGMPNNRFLAERTGGTYSTLKVQPAELEDSGVYFCASSQGAGVGRPWETQYFGPGTRLLVL.

The V and J genes are TRBV29-1 and TRBJ1-1, with 11 positions matching TRBD1. The germline V gene has CDR1 SQVTM and CDR2 ANQGSEA. V dropped 2 bases and J dropped 4; count of bases not matched to a gene: 6. The CDR3 runs to 15 residues. CDR3 residues: CSVETGTGGSTEAFF. CDR3 DNA sequence: TGCAGCGTTGAAACCGGGACAGGGGGGAGCACTGAAGCTTTCTTT.

The DNA of the CDR3 is TGTGCCAGCAGCTTAGGAGGACAGGGTTCGACTCAGCCCCAGCATTTT. Protein: CASSLGGQGSTQPQHF. V and J are TRBV7-9 and TRBJ1-5, with 8 bases that match TRBD1. This CDR3 is 16 amino acids long. J was trimmed by 6 bases and V by 1 base; bases with no gene match: 8. The germline V gene encodes CDR1 SEHNR and CDR2 FQNEAQ (reference sequence).

V is TRBV5-5 and J is TRBJ2-3; 8 nucleotides match TRBD2. This CDR3 is built from 16 residues. Looked up from germline, CDR1 is SGHKS and CDR2 is YYEKEE (reference sequence). V gave up 0 bases and J gave up 2 bases; unmatched junction bases: 5. DNA for the CDR3: TGTGCCAGCAGCTTGGCCTCACTAGCGGCCACAGATACGCAGTATTTT. This sequence encodes CASSLASLAATDTQYF. Based on the CDR3 plus reference TRBV5-5 and TRBJ2-3, the full variable domain is DAGVTQSPTHLIKTRGQQVTLRCSPISGHKSVSWYQQVLGQGPQFIFQYYEKEERGRGNFPDRFSARQFPNYSSELNVNALLLGDSALYLCASSLASLAATDTQYFGPGTRLTVL.

This clone turned up a few times. The chain employs TRBV30 and TRBJ1-1; D unclear. This CDR3 is built from 13 residues. Germline V lookup: CDR1 GTSNPN, CDR2 SVGIG (reference sequence). The germline V and J ends were trimmed by 4 bases and 1 base, with 10 bases remaining between them. CDR3 residues: CAWKVEANTEAFF. CDR3 sequence (DNA): TGTGCCTGGAAGGTTGAGGCGAACACTGAAGCTTTCTTT.

This chain connects TRBV4-1 to TRBJ2-5; 9 bases fit TRBD2. Trimming took 4 bases from V and 5 from J; bases not matched to a gene: 2. CDR3 length: 13 amino acids. In germline, CDR1 is MGHRA, CDR2 YSYEKL. CDR3 coding DNA: TGCGCCAGCAGCCGAACTAGCGGGGAGACCCAGTACTTC. Encoded protein: CASSRTSGETQYF.

The rearrangement links TRBV5-1 to TRBJ1-4; D unclear. Trimming shortened V by 3 bases and J by 8 bases, and 14 bases separated the two germline ends. CDR1 is SGHRS and CDR2 is YFSETQ in the germline V gene. This CDR3 is 14 amino acids long. DNA for the CDR3: TGCGCCAGCAGCTATAACGGACTGAGGGAAAAACTGTTTTTT. This sequence encodes CASSYNGLREKLFF.